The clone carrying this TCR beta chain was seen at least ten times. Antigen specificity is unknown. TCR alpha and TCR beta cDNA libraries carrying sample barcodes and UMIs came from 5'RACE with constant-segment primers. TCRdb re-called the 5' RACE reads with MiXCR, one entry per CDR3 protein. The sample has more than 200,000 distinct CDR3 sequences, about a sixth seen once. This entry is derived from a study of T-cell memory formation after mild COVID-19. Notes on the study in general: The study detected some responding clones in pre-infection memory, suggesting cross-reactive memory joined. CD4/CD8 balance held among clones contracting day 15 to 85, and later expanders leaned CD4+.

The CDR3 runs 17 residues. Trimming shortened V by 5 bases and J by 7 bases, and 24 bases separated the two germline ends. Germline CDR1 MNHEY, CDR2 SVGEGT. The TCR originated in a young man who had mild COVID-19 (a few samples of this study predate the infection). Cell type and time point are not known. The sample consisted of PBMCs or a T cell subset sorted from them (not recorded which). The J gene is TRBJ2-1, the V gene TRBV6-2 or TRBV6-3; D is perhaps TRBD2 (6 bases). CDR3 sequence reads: CASSTTSGTGVRNEQFF. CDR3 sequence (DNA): TGTGCCAGCAGTACTACCTCCGGGACGGGGGTCAGGAATGAGCAGTTCTTC.